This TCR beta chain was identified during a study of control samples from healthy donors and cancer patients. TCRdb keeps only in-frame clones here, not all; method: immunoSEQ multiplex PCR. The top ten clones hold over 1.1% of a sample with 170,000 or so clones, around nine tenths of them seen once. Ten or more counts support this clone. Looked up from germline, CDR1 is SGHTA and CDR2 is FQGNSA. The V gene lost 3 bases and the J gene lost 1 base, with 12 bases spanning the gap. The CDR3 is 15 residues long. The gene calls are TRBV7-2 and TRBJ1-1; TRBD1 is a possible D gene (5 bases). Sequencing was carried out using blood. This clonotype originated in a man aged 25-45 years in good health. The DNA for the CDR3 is TGTGCCAGCAGCTTTTCCCCTACAGGGAACACTGAAGCTTTCTTT. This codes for CASSFSPTGNTEAFF.